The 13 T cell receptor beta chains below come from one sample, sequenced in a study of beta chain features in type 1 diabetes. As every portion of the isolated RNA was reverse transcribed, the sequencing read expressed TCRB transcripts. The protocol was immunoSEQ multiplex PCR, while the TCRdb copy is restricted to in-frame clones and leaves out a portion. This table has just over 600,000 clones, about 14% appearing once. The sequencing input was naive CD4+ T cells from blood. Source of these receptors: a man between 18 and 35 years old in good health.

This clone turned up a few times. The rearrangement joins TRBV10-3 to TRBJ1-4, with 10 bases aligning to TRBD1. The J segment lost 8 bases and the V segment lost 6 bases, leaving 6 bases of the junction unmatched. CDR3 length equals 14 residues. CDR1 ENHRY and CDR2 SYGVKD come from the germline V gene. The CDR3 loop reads CAISPGQGNEKLFF. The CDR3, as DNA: TGTGCCATCAGCCCGGGACAGGGGAACGAAAAACTGTTTTTT.

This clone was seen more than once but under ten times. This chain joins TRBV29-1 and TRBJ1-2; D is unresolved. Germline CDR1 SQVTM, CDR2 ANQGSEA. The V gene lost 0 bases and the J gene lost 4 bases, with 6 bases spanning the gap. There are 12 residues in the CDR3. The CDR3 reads CSVEDNSYGYTF. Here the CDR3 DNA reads TGCAGCGTTGAAGATAACTCCTATGGCTACACCTTC.

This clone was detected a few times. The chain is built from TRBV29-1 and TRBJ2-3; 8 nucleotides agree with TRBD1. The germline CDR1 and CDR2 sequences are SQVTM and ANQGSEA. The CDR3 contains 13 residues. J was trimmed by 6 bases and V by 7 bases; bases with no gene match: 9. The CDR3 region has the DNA TGCAGCGCCCAGGACAGGGCGGGGGATACGCAGTATTTT. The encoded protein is CSAQDRAGDTQYF.

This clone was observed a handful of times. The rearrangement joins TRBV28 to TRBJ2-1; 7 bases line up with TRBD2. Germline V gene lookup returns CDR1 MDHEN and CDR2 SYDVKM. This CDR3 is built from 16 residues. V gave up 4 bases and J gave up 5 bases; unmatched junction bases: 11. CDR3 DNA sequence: TGTGCCAGCAGTTACCCGGGGGGTAGCAGTAACAATGAGCAGTTCTTC. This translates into CASSYPGGSSNNEQFF.

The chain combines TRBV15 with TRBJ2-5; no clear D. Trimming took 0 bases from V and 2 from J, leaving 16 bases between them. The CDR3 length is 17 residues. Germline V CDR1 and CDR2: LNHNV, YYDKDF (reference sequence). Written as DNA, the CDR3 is TGTGCCACCAGCAGAGATAGACTCGGCCAAGTACAAGAGACCCAGTACTTC. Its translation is CATSRDRLGQVQETQYF.

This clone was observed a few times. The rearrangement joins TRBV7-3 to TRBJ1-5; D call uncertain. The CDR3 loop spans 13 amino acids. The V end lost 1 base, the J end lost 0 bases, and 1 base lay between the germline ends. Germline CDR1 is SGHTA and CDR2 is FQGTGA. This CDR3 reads CASSLNSNQPQHF. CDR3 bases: TGTGCCAGCAGCTTAAATAGCAATCAGCCCCAGCATTTT.

The CDR3, as DNA: TGTGCCAGCAGTTTATCCACAGGGATAGCCGGGGAGCTGTTTTTT. This sequence encodes CASSLSTGIAGELFF. The gene calls are TRBV27 and TRBJ2-2, with a weak D call TRBD1 (6 bases). This CDR3 has 15 residues. Trimming stripped 0 bases from V and 6 bases from J, with 11 bases between. Germline V gene lookup returns CDR1 MNHEY and CDR2 SMNVEV (reference sequence).

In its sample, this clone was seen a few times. The CDR3 nucleotides are TGTGCCAGCAGCCCGCTTCGGGACAGGGGAAATAGCAATCAGCCCCAGCATTTT. The encoded protein is CASSPLRDRGNSNQPQHF. The chain has TRBV7-9 and TRBJ1-5; the match to TRBD1 covers 10 bases. Germline loops: CDR1 SEHNR, CDR2 FQNEAQ (reference sequence). V shed 5 bases and J 0 bases; nucleotides not matched to a gene: 10. The CDR3 is 18 amino acids. The entire variable domain, with the rest obtained from reference TRBV7-9 and TRBJ1-5, is as follows: DTGVSQNPRHKITKRGQNVTFRCDPISEHNRLYWYRQTLGQGPEFLTYFQNEAQLEKSRLLSDRFSAERPKGSFSTLEIQRTEQGDSAMYLCASSPLRDRGNSNQPQHFGDGTRLSIL.

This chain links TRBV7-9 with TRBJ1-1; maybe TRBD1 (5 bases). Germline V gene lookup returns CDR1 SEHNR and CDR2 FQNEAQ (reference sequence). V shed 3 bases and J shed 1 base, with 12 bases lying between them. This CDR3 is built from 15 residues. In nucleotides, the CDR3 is TGTGCCAGCAGCTTGGGACCGGCCAAGAACACTGAAGCTTTCTTT. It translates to CASSLGPAKNTEAFF. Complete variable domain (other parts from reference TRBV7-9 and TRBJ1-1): DTGVSQNPRHKITKRGQNVTFRCDPISEHNRLYWYRQTLGQGPEFLTYFQNEAQLEKSRLLSDRFSAERPKGSFSTLEIQRTEQGDSAMYLCASSLGPAKNTEAFFGQGTRLTVV.

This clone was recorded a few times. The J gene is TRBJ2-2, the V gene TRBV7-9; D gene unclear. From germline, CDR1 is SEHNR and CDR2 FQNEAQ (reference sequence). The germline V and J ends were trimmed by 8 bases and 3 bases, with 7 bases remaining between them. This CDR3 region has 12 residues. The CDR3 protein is CASAGYTGELFF. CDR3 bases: TGTGCCAGCGCCGGATACACCGGGGAGCTGTTTTTT.

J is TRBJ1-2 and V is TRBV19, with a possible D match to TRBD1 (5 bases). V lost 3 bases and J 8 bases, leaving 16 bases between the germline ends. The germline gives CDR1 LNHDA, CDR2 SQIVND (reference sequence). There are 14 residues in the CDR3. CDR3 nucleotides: TGTGCCAGTAGTATCACTGAACTACGGGGCGGCTACACCTTC. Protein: CASSITELRGGYTF.

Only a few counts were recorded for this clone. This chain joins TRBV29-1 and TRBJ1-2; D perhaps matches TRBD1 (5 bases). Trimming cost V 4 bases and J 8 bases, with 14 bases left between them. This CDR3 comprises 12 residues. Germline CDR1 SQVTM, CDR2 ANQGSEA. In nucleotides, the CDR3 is TGCAGCGTTGTAGGACATCTGATCGGCTACACCTTC. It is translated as CSVVGHLIGYTF.

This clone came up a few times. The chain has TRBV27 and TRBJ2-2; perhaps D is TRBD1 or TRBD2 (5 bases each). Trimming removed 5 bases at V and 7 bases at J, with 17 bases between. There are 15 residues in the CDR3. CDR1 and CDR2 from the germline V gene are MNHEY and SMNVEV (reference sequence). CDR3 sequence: CASSRDATRSGELFF. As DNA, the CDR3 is TGTGCCAGCAGTAGGGACGCTACTAGGAGCGGGGAGCTGTTTTTT.